A selection of T cell receptor beta chains follows, all from one sample in a study of CXCR3-negative and CXCR3-positive naive CD8 T cells. TCRdb reanalyzed the 5' RACE reads, giving one entry per CDR3 protein sequence and no DNA. This sample's clone table lists some 68,000 distinct CDR3 sequences. Sample: naive CXCR3+ CD8+ T cells from blood. The receptors shown here come from a human donor in good health. Some clones in this sample may be carry-over from other donors' samples. The CDR3 runs from the conserved cysteine through the conserved F or W. Only part of the rows carry a size: once, few, many, or a class if the clone is expanded.

V: TRBV7-9
J: TRBJ1-1
size: NA
CDR3: CASSSGTDHNTEAFF

V: TRBV4-2
J: TRBJ1-1
size: medium-sized
CDR3: CASSPSWGGTEAFF

V: TRBV4-3
J: TRBJ2-3
size: NA
CDR3: CASSQDPGRGPDTQYF

V: TRBV18
J: TRBJ2-7
size: NA
CDR3: CASSPEVRGVSNYEQYF

V: TRBV5-1
J: TRBJ2-1
size: NA
CDR3: CASSLGQASYNEQFF

V: TRBV7-3
J: TRBJ1-2
size: NA
CDR3: CASSSGGNGYTF

V: TRBV7-2
J: TRBJ2-1
size: NA
CDR3: CASSWDSSYNEQFF

V: TRBV4-1
J: TRBJ2-1
size: NA
CDR3: CASSQVGGSYNEQFF

V: TRBV6-1
J: TRBJ1-5
size: NA
CDR3: CASSEAEGQGNQPQHF

V: TRBV2
J: TRBJ2-1
size: NA
CDR3: CASSVTSGDNEQFF

V: TRBV4-1
J: TRBJ2-1
size: NA
CDR3: CASSQDRGTYNEQFF

V: TRBV27
J: TRBJ1-1
size: NA
CDR3: CASSNRENTEAFF

V: TRBV7-9
J: TRBJ1-1
size: NA
CDR3: CASSLVVRGVPTEAFF

V: TRBV27
J: TRBJ2-7
size: NA
CDR3: CASSLGTGHYEQYF

V: TRBV5-4
J: TRBJ2-5
size: NA
CDR3: CASSFPGEDVFETQYF

V: TRBV29-1
J: TRBJ2-1
size: NA
CDR3: CSVDSGSFNEQFF

V: TRBV10-3
J: TRBJ2-7
size: NA
CDR3: CAISDLAGTKFYEQYF

V: TRBV7-6
J: TRBJ1-1
size: medium-sized
CDR3: CASSLGQADTEAFF

V: TRBV5-5
J: TRBJ1-1
size: NA
CDR3: CASSLAMGTEAFF

V: TRBV29-1
J: TRBJ2-7
size: NA
CDR3: CSVIGQGDSSYEQYF

V: TRBV6-5
J: TRBJ1-1
size: NA
CDR3: CASSSRGTYRTEAFF

V: TRBV29-1
J: TRBJ1-2
size: NA
CDR3: CSVESRVDYGYTF

V: TRBV5-6
J: TRBJ2-7
size: NA
CDR3: CASSSGSRGGTYEQYF

V: TRBV20-1
J: TRBJ2-7
size: NA
CDR3: CSASASNGGEQYF

V: TRBV29-1
J: TRBJ2-1
size: NA
CDR3: CSVEEENKRYNEQFF

V: TRBV9
J: TRBJ2-2
size: NA
CDR3: CASSHREGDLPSDGELFF

V: TRBV29-1
J: TRBJ2-1
size: NA
CDR3: CSVGPGGTTRYNEQFF

V: TRBV6-4
J: TRBJ2-1
size: NA
CDR3: CASSVSSEYNEQFF

V: TRBV6-2/TRBV6-3
J: TRBJ1-1
size: NA
CDR3: CASSYSEGWNTEAFF

V: TRBV24-1
J: TRBJ2-5
size: NA
CDR3: CATSAGLAGAVGRGETQYF

V: TRBV11-3
J: TRBJ2-7
size: NA
CDR3: CASSGRTSGDSYEQYF

V: TRBV28
J: TRBJ2-7
size: NA
CDR3: CASSSGQGDRYEQYF

V: TRBV30
J: TRBJ1-2
size: NA
CDR3: CAWSVDVGAGYYGYTF

V: TRBV20-1
J: TRBJ2-1
size: NA
CDR3: CSARLAGMMDEQFF

V: TRBV5-1
J: TRBJ2-5
size: NA
CDR3: CASSLNSWTSPLETQYF

V: TRBV29-1
J: TRBJ2-2
size: NA
CDR3: CSDLDLNTGELFF

V: TRBV7-2
J: TRBJ2-7
size: NA
CDR3: CASTLSYEQYF

V: TRBV7-2
J: TRBJ2-5
size: NA
CDR3: CASSLYPETQYF

V: TRBV7-9
J: TRBJ2-5
size: NA
CDR3: CASSRQLAGPGETQYF

V: TRBV10-3
J: TRBJ2-1
size: NA
CDR3: CATLDPGGYNEQFF

V: TRBV27
J: TRBJ2-1
size: NA
CDR3: CASSISGRGYNEQFF

V: TRBV15
J: TRBJ2-7
size: NA
CDR3: CATSGPYDRVSTYEQYF

V: TRBV6-6
J: TRBJ2-5
size: NA
CDR3: CASSEWSETQYF

V: TRBV11-2
J: TRBJ2-1
size: NA
CDR3: CASSPSGGSYNEQFF

V: TRBV28
J: TRBJ2-7
size: NA
CDR3: CASGFRATTSYEQYF

V: TRBV29-1
J: TRBJ1-2
size: NA
CDR3: CSVEDGIHYGYTF

V: TRBV7-9
J: TRBJ2-7
size: NA
CDR3: CASSPFQGRVYEQYF